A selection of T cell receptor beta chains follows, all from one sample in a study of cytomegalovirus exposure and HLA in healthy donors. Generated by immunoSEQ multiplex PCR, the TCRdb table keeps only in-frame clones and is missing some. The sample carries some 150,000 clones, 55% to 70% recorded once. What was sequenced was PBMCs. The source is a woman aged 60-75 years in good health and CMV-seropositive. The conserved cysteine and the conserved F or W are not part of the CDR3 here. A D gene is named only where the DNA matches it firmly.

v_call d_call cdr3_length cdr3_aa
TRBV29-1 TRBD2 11 SVELAGTDTQY
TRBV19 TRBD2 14 ASSIGLAGFTGELF
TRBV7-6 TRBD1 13 ASSLGDSAHYEQY
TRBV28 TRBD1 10 ASSTGGKGYT
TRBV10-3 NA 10 AARDSYNEQF
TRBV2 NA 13 ASRRQVGPTYEQY
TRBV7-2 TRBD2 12 ASGSNAMGGEQF
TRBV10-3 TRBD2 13 AISEGTRGYNEQF
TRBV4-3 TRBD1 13 ASSQGTGEGYGHT
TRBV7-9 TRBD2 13 ASSFLSGSTGELF
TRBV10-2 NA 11 ASRPTDYNEQF
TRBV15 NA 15 ATSRAQLAGATDTQY
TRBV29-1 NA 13 SVPRRGAQGTEAF
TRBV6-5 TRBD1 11 ASRGTGTDTQY
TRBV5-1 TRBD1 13 ASSLETGGQETQY